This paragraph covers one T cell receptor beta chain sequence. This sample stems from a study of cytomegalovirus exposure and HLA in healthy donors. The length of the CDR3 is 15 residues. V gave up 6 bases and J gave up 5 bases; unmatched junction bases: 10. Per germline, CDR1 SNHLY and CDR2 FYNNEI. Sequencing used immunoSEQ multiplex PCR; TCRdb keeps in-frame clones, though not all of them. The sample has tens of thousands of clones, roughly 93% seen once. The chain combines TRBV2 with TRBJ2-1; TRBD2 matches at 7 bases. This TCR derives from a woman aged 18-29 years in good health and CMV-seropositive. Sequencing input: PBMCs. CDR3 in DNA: TGTGCCAGCAGGGACCTAGCGGATTACAACAATGAGCAGTTCTTC. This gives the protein CASRDLADYNNEQFF.